This TCR beta chain was found in a study of regulatory T cells in long-lasting Graves disease (dated by TCRdb to the early 2020s). In terms of the full investigation: Persistent Graves' disease was defined as persistently positive TSH receptor autoantibodies together with antithyroid drug treatment for over 5 years. Peripheral blood TCR sequencing and RNA sequencing compared persistent Graves' disease patients with newly diagnosed Graves' disease patients. In the clinical cohort, patients with persistent Graves' disease had used antithyroid drugs for an average of about 10 years. A total of 33 samples were covered by TCR sequencing, comprising approximately 13 persistent and some 20 newly diagnosed Graves' disease patients. The study was conducted in China and was registered as a clinical trial.

From the germline V gene, CDR1 is SGHAT and CDR2 is FQNNGV. Taken from cysteine to phenylalanine, the CDR3 has 14 residues. Only CDR3 DNA remains: 42 bases, in frame from the first base. Deletion took 4 bases off V and 2 bases off J, with a span of 8 bases between the germline ends. This sample's time point label indicates: persistent/refractory GD, antithyroid drugs over 5 years with positive TRAb. For both TCR sequencing and RNA sequencing, RNA was extracted from PBMCs using TRIzol. Graves' disease was diagnosed according to American Thyroid Association guidelines. Recruitment of patients was carried out at an endocrinology department in Xi'an, China. Each patient gave approximately 10 milliliters of peripheral blood, collected in an EDTA anticoagulant tube. Ficoll Paque Plus density gradient separation was used to isolate PBMCs, and no further T cell sorting was performed. An Agilent 2100 Bioanalyzer and agarose gel were used to assess RNA quality, and a NanoDrop 2000 was used to measure RNA concentration.

What the research found in general, with its limitations: Sequencing and analysis were restricted to the TCR beta chain. The authors acknowledged the small sample size as a limitation that may reduce accuracy. TRBV28, TRBJ1-2 and TRBJ2-5 were preferentially used in persistent disease, while TRBV20-1 and TRBJ2-1 were favored in newly diagnosed disease. Peripheral blood alone was examined, since thyroid tissue, which constituted the primary lesion, could not be accessed. Compared with newly diagnosed patients, patients with persistent Graves' disease had lower TCR Shannon entropy and fewer highly expanded clones, which suggests clonal expansion. Patients with persistent disease shared more public clonotypes (approximately 2,500) than newly diagnosed patients did (roughly 970).

The library was produced with multiplex PCR. The reads were generated on an Illumina HiSeq 4000. TCR beta libraries were built with iRepertoire HTBI primers and Arm-PCR amplification of CDR3 regions. Gel purification was performed on PCR products prior to sequencing. Regarding the original processing steps: Across samples, 55 to 80 TRBV and 14 TRBJ segments were identified and used for gene usage analysis of CDR3 amino acid clonotypes. Filtered high-quality paired reads were merged into contigs using COPE and FqMerger. BLAST was used to align contigs to IMGT TRBV, TRBD and TRBJ reference genes, and CDR3 was defined according to IMGT. Highly expanded clones were defined as clonotypes with a frequency above 0.1%. Shannon entropy served as the measure of repertoire diversity, while the Gini coefficient captured V-J evenness. Clonotypes shared by more than one individual were considered public. TCRdb reanalyzed the raw reads on its own, using fastp at Q25 for trimming and MiXCR for clone calling, and kept in-frame beta chains. CDR3 protein duplicates are merged, each entry listing the most common genes and DNA. The authors' filters were not applied to this entry. Here the sample has 360,000 or so distinct CDR3 sequences; roughly 20% occur a single time. The leading ten clones occupy 25% to 30% of the sample.

There are many counts of this clonotype. This clone's antigen is unknown. No qualities accompany the bases; no much larger clone lies one base away. Rearrangement joined TRBV11-2 to TRBJ2-2; a confident D gene designation cannot be given. This sample comprised peripheral blood mononuclear cells (PBMCs), obtained when the disease was refractory, from a patient treated with antithyroid drugs. This receptor was identified in a woman between 40 and 50 years old with Graves disease. Donor details come from another sample of the same person, matched by shared clones. Here is the DNA: TGTGCCAGCAGCTCGTTTAGTAACACCGGGGAGCTGTTTTTT. This gives the protein CASSSFSNTGELFF.